The 9 T cell receptor beta chains given below trace back to one sample, sequenced in a study of blood T cell repertoires in COVID-19. TCRdb's copy holds only in-frame clones and misses some; the assay was immunoSEQ multiplex PCR. This sample yields 40,000 to 55,000 clones, of which 90% are seen a single time; roughly 5.7% belongs to the top ten. Sequencing input: peripheral blood. All receptors come from a human donor in a cohort sampled during active COVID-19.

This clone was recorded once. The CDR3 here is CASSQTVYYEQYF. As DNA, the CDR3 is TGTGCCAGCAGCCAAACAGTATACTACGAGCAGTACTTC. The chain is built from TRBV3-1 (or the pseudogene TRBV3-2) and TRBJ2-7, with D hard to call. Germline lookup yields CDR1 LGHDT and CDR2 YNNKEL (reference sequence). The CDR3 totals 13 residues. Trimming removed 2 bases from V and 3 bases from J, with 8 bases in between.

The CDR3 nucleotides read TGTGCCAGCAGCTTGTTCTTCGCTAGCGGGCTCACCGGGGAGCTGTTTTTT. It codes for CASSLFFASGLTGELFF. The chain has TRBV5-4 and TRBJ2-2; TRBD2 agrees at 8 bases. V dropped 1 base and J dropped 4; count of bases not matched to a gene: 9. This CDR3 is 17 amino acids long. Per the germline V gene, CDR1 is SGHNT and CDR2 is YYREEE (reference sequence).

The chain uses TRBV29-1 and TRBJ1-4; no reliable D call. CDR1 and CDR2 from the germline V gene are SQVTM and ANQGSEA. The length of the CDR3 is 14 residues. The V gene lost 7 bases and the J gene lost 0 bases, with 12 bases spanning the gap. CDR3 coding DNA: TGCAGCGCGACGGGTTCTTCAACTAATGAAAAACTGTTTTTT. The encoded protein is CSATGSSTNEKLFF. The variable domain in full, with the rest retrieved from reference TRBV29-1 and TRBJ1-4, is SAVISQKPSRDICQRGTSLTIQCQVDSQVTMMFWYRQQPGQSLTLIATANQGSEATYESGFVIDKFPISRPNLTFSTLTVSNMSPEDSSIYLCSATGSSTNEKLFFGSGTQLSVL.

The J gene is TRBJ1-6, the V gene TRBV4-3; no clear D gene. The CDR3 length is 19 residues. Germline V gene data show CDR1 as LGHNA and CDR2 as YSLEER. Between the trimmed V and J ends, which lost 1 base and 6 bases, there was a span of 22 bases. CDR3 DNA sequence: TGCGCCAGCAGCCAAGTTCTTGGTCCCCTGAAAACAGTTAATTCACCCCTCCACTTT. Protein: CASSQVLGPLKTVNSPLHF.

The CDR3 reads CASSQGTIGYTF. CDR3 nucleotides: TGCGCCAGCAGCCAAGGGACAATTGGCTACACCTTC. This sequence joins TRBV4-3 and TRBJ1-2; D might be TRBD1 (5 bases). V shed 1 base and J shed 7 bases, with 7 bases lying between them. The CDR3 runs to 12 residues. Germline CDR1 is LGHNA and CDR2 is YSLEER.

The V gene is TRBV5-6, the J gene TRBJ1-2, with TRBD1 identical over 7 bases. The CDR3 length is 19 residues. Germline V gene sequence: CDR1 SGHDT, CDR2 YYEEEE. Unmatched junction bases numbered 27, after V lost 6 bases and J lost 7 bases. For the CDR3, the DNA is TGTGCCAGCACCCCAGCTCTTATTCGGGACAGCACCCCGTGGGGTGGCTACACCTTC. Its protein is CASTPALIRDSTPWGGYTF.

V gene TRBV6-4 combines with J gene TRBJ2-7, with a tentative D call TRBD1 (6 bases). Germline V gene sequence: CDR1 MRHNA, CDR2 SNTAGT. The CDR3 runs 18 residues. V shed 1 base and J shed 2 bases, with 21 bases lying between them. The CDR3 DNA reads TGTGCCAGCAGTGACTGGGACAACCGTCGGAAACTCACCTACGAGCAGTACTTC. Protein: CASSDWDNRRKLTYEQYF.

The chain couples TRBV28 to TRBJ1-2; 9 nucleotides line up with TRBD1. In germline, CDR1 is MDHEN, CDR2 SYDVKM. The CDR3 is made up of 15 amino acids. The junction had 8 bases not matched to a gene; V was cut back by 5 bases and J by 4 bases. The CDR3 sequence is CASSLRQGGIYGYTF. CDR3 DNA sequence: TGTGCCAGCAGTCTCCGACAGGGGGGGATCTATGGCTACACCTTC.

This rearrangement joins TRBV9 to TRBJ2-7; tentatively, D is TRBD2 (5 bases). Germline V gene sequence: CDR1 SGDLS, CDR2 YYNGEE. V lost 7 bases, J lost 3 bases, and 17 bases lay in between. This CDR3 contains 14 residues. The CDR3 loop is CASANNMGSYEQYF. As DNA, the CDR3 is TGTGCCAGCGCTAATAACATGGGGAGCTACGAGCAGTACTTC.